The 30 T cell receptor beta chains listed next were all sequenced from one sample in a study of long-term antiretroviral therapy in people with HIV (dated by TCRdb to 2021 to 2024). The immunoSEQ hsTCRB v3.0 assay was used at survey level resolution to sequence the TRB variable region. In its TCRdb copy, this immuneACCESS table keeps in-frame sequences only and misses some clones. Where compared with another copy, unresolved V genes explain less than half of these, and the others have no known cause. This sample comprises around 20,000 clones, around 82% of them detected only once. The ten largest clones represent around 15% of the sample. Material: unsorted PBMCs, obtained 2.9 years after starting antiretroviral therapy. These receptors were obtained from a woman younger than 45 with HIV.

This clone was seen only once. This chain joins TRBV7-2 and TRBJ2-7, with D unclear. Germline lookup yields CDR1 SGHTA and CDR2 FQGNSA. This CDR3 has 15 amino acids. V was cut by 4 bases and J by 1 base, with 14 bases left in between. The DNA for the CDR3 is TGTGCCAGCAGCTCCCCCTCCGTAGGATCCTACGAGCAGTACGTC. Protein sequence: CASSSPSVGSYEQYV.

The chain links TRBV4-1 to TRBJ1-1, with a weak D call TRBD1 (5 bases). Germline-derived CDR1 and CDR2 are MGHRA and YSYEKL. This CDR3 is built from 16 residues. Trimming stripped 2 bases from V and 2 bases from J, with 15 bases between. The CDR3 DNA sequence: TGCGCCAGCAGCCAAATAGTTGGGACGGGAAACACTGAAGCTTTCTTT. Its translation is CASSQIVGTGNTEAFF.

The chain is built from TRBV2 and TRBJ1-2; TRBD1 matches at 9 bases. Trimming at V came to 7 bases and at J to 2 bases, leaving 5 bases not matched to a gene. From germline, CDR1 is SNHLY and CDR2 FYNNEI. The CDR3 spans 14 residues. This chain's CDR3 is CASMGTGHNYGYTF. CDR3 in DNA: TGTGCCAGCATGGGGACAGGGCACAACTATGGCTACACCTTC.

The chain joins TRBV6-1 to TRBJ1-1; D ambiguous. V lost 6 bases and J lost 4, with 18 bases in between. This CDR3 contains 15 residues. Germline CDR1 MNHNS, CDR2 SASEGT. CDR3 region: CASRVLDPTSTEAFF. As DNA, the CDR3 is TGTGCCAGCAGGGTCCTAGATCCGACATCCACTGAAGCTTTCTTT.

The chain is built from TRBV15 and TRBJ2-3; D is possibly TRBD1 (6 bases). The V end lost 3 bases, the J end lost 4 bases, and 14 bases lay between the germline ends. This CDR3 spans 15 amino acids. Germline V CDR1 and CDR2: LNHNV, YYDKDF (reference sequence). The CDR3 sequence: CATSRNRVPPDTQYF. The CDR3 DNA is TGTGCCACCAGCAGGAACAGGGTCCCCCCAGATACGCAGTATTTT.

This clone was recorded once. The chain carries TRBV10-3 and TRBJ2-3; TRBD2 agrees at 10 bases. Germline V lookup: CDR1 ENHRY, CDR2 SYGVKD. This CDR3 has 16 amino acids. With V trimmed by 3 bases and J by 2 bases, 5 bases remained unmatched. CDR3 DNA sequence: TGTGCCATCAGTGAAAGCGGGGGGGAGGTCACAGATACGCAGTATTTT. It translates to CAISESGGEVTDTQYF.

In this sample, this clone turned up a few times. CDR3 sequence: CASSLWGAGDGYTF. CDR3 coding DNA: TGTGCCAGCAGTTTATGGGGGGCCGGGGATGGCTACACCTTC. The rearrangement uses TRBV28 and TRBJ1-2; a possible D gene is TRBD1 (6 bases). V lost 0 bases, J lost 6 bases, and 11 bases lay in between. CDR1 is MDHEN, CDR2 SYDVKM, per germline. The CDR3 runs 14 residues.

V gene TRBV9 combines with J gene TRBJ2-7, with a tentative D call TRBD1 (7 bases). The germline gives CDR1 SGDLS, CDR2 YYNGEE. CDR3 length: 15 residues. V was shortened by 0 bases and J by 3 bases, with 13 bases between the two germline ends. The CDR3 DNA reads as TGTGCCAGCAGCGTAGCGGCGGGACAGAGCTACGAGCAGTACTTC. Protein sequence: CASSVAAGQSYEQYF.

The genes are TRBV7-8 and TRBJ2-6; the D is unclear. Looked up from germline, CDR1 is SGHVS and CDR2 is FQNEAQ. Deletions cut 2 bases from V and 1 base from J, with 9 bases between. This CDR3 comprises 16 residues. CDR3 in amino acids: CASSLRSSSGANVLTF. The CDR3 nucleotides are TGTGCCAGCAGCTTACGCTCCTCGTCTGGGGCCAACGTCCTGACTTTC.

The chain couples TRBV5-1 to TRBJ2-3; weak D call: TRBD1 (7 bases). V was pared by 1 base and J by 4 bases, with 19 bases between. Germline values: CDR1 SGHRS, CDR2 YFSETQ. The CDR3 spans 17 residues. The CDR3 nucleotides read TGCGCCAGCAGCTTGCCTCCCACGACAGGGAGGTCAGATACGCAGTATTTT. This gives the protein CASSLPPTTGRSDTQYF.

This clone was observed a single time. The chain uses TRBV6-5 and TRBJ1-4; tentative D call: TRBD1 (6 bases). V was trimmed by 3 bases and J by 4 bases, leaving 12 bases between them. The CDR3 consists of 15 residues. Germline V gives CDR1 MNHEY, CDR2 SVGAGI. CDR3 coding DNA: TGTGCCAGCAGTTATTCAGGGGTCAGTAATGAAAAACTGTTTTTT. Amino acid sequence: CASSYSGVSNEKLFF.

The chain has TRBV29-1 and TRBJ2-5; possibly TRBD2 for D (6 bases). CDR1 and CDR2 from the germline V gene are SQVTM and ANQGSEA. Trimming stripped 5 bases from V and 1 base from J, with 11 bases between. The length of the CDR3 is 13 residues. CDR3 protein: CSVSWGVQETQYF. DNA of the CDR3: TGCAGCGTTTCCTGGGGGGTCCAAGAGACCCAGTACTTC.

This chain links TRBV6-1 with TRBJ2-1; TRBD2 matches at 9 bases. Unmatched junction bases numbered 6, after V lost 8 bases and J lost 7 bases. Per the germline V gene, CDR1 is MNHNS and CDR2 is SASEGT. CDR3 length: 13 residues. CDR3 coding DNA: TGTGCCAGCCATCGGGGACTAGCTAATGAGCAGTTCTTC. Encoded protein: CASHRGLANEQFF.

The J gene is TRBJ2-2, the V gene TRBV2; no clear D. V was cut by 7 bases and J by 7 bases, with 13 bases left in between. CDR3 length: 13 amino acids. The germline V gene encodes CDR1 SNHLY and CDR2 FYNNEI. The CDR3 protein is CASTRQPSGELFF. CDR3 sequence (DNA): TGTGCCAGCACTAGGCAGCCAAGCGGGGAGCTGTTTTTT. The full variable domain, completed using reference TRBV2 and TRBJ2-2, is EPEVTQTPSHQVTQMGQEVILRCVPISNHLYFYWYRQILGQKVEFLVSFYNNEISEKSEIFDDQFSVERPDGSNFTLKIRSTKLEDSAMYFCASTRQPSGELFFGEGSRLTVL.

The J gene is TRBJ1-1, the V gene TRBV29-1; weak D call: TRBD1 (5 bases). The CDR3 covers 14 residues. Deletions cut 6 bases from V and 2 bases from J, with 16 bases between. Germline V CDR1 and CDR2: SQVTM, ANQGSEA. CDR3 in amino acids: CSVHGLQGNTEAFF. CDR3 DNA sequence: TGCAGCGTCCACGGACTGCAGGGAAACACTGAAGCTTTCTTT. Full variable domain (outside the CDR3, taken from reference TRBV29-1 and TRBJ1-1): SAVISQKPSRDICQRGTSLTIQCQVDSQVTMMFWYRQQPGQSLTLIATANQGSEATYESGFVIDKFPISRPNLTFSTLTVSNMSPEDSSIYLCSVHGLQGNTEAFFGQGTRLTVV.

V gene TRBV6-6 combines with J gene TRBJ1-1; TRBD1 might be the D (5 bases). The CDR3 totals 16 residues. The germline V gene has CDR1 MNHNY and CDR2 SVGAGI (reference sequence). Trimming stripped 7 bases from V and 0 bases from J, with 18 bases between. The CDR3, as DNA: TGTGCCAGCACAAGGGACGGGGTCTATGTGAACACTGAAGCTTTCTTT. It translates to CASTRDGVYVNTEAFF.

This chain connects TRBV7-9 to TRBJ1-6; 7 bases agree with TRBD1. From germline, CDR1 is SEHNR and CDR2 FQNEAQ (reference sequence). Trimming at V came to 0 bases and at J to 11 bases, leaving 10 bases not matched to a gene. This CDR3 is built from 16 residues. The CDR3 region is CASSLAGGGTTAPLHF. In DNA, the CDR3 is TGTGCCAGCAGCTTAGCCGGAGGGGGCACGACGGCACCCCTCCACTTT.

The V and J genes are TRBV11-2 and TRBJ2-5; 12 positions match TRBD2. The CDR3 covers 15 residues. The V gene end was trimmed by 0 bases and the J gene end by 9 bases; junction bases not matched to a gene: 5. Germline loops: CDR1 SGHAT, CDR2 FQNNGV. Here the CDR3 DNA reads TGTGCCAGCAGCTTAGATTTTCTAGCGGGGGGGTCCCAGTACTTC. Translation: CASSLDFLAGGSQYF.

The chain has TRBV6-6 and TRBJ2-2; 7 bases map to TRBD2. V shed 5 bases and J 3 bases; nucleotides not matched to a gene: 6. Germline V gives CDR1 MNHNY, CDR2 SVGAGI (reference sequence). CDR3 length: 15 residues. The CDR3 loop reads CASSPTSAYTGELFF. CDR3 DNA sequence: TGTGCCAGCAGTCCTACTAGCGCCTACACCGGGGAGCTGTTTTTT.

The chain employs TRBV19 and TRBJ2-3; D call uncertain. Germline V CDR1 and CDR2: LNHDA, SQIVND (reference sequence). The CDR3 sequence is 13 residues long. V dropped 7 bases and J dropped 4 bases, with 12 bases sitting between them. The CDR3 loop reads CASKFGPSDTQYF. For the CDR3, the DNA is TGTGCCAGTAAATTCGGTCCCTCAGATACGCAGTATTTT. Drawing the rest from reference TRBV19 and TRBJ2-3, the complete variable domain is DGGITQSPKYLFRKEGQNVTLSCEQNLNHDAMYWYRQDPGQGLRLIYYSQIVNDFQKGDIAEGYSVSREKKESFPLTVTSAQKNPTAFYLCASKFGPSDTQYFGPGTRLTVL.

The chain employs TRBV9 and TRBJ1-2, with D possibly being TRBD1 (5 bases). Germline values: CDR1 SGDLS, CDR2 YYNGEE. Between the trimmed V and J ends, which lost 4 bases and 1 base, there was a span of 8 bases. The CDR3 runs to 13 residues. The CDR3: CASSRDVNYGYTF. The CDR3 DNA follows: TGTGCCAGCAGCCGGGACGTTAACTATGGCTACACCTTC.

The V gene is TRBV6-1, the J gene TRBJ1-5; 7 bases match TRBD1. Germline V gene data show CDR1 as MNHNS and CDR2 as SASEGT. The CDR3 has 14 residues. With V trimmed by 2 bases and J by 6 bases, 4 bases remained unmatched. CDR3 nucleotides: TGTGCCAGCAGTGAATCCAGGGGGATTCAGCCCCAGCATTTT. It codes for CASSESRGIQPQHF.

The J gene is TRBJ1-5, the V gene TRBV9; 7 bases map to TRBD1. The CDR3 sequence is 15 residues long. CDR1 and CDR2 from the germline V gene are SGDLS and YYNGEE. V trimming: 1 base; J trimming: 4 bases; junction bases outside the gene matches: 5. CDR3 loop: CASSVRGQMNQPQHF. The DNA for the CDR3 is TGTGCCAGCAGCGTAAGGGGACAGATGAATCAGCCCCAGCATTTT.

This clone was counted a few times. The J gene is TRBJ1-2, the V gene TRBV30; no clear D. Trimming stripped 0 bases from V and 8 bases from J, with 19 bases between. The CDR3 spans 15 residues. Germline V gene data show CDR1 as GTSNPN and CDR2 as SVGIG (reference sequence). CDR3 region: CAWSVKGLGARGYTF. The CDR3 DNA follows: TGTGCCTGGAGTGTAAAAGGGTTGGGTGCGCGGGGCTACACCTTC.

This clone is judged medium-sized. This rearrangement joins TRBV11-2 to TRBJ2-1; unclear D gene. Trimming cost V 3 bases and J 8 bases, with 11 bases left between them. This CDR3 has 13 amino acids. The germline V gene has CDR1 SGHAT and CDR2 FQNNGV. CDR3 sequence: CASSFTSLDEQFF. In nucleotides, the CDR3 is TGTGCCAGCAGCTTCACTTCTCTGGATGAGCAGTTCTTC. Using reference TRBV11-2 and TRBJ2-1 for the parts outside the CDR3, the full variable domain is EAGVAQSPRYKIIEKRQSVAFWCNPISGHATLYWYQQILGQGPKLLIQFQNNGVVDDSQLPKDRFSAERLKGVDSTLKIQPAKLEDSAVYLCASSFTSLDEQFFGPGTRLTVL.

As DNA, the CDR3 is TGCAGCGTCCACGGGGGGGGGTACACCGGGGAGCTGTTTTTT. As protein: CSVHGGGYTGELFF. The rearrangement joins TRBV29-1 to TRBJ2-2; 8 bases are a match to TRBD2. With 6 bases clipped from V and 3 bases from J, the junction kept 6 bases outside the gene matches. The CDR3 is 14 amino acids. Germline CDR1 SQVTM, CDR2 ANQGSEA.

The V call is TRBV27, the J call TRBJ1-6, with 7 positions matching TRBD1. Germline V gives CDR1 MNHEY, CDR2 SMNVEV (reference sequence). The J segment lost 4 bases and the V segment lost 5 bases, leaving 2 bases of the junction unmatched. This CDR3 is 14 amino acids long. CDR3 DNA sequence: TGTGCCAGCAGTCTGGGACAGTATAATTCACCCCTCCACTTT. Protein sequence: CASSLGQYNSPLHF.

CDR3 protein: CASSLGDGGLYEQYF. The CDR3 coding sequence is TGTGCCAGCAGCTTAGGGGATGGGGGGCTATACGAGCAGTACTTC. The J gene is TRBJ2-7, the V gene TRBV7-2, with D perhaps matching TRBD1 or TRBD2 (6 bases each). The ends were cut back, 1 base at V and 4 bases at J, with 14 bases in the middle. The CDR3 sequence is 15 residues long. CDR1 SGHTA and CDR2 FQGNSA come from the germline V gene.

For the CDR3, the DNA is TGCAGCGTTGATCTTCAGGGGGCGAGGGACTATGGCTACACCTTC. Residues: CSVDLQGARDYGYTF. The V gene is TRBV29-1, the J gene TRBJ1-2; 8 nucleotides match TRBD1. CDR1 is SQVTM and CDR2 is ANQGSEA in the germline V gene. The length of the CDR3 is 15 residues. The ends lost 3 bases at V and 3 bases at J; junction bases unmatched: 9.

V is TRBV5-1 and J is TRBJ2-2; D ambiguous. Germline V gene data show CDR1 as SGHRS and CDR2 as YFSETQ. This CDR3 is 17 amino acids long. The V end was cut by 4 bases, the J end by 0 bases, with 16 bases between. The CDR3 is CASSPPPGSANTGELFF. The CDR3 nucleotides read TGCGCCAGCAGCCCTCCTCCAGGTTCTGCGAACACCGGGGAGCTGTTTTTT.